Included here is one T cell receptor beta chain sequence, with context. What it binds is unknown. The data are from a study of T cell responses to AZD1222 COVID-19 vaccine. The wider study: Some second doses came at about 4 weeks and others at about 12 weeks; these were pooled.

Sequencing was performed with immunoSEQ multiplex PCR; in TCRdb, only in-frame clones are kept and a portion is missing. Of 110,000 or so clones listed, approximately 90% are singletons. Trimming removed 1 base from V and 2 bases from J, with 9 bases in between. The CDR3 has 15 residues. In germline, CDR1 is SGHTA, CDR2 FQGNSA. Study observations and caveats: Spike-wide vaccine-associated CD4 TCRs dominated at 160-218 and 743-854. It should be noted that donors were predominantly white British and more often female, and clonal diversity was possibly underestimated.

The sample here was peripheral blood, taken on day 0 of AZD1222 vaccination. The chain carries TRBV7-2 and TRBJ2-1, with D perhaps being TRBD1 or TRBD2 (5 bases each). This TCR came from an adult in good health. The CDR3 coding sequence is TGTGCCAGCAGCTTAGATCGGGGACCCTACAATGAGCAGTTCTTC. Its protein product is CASSLDRGPYNEQFF.